These 14 T cell receptor beta chains originate from one sample sequenced in a study of beta chain features in type 1 diabetes. The entirety of the isolated RNA underwent reverse transcription, so expressed TCRB transcripts were sequenced. Only in-frame clones appear in the TCRdb table, and some are missing; sequencing was by immunoSEQ multiplex PCR. The sample consists of 95,000 to 150,000 clones, roughly 15% of them appearing once. General study points: Type 1 diabetes patients showed a moderate but significant shortening of TCRB CDR3s in all four CD4+ subsets.

What these receptors recognize is not known. Sequences were obtained from central memory CD4+ T cells from blood. The receptor set was obtained from a man aged 25 to 45 with type 1 diabetes.

At least ten counts were recorded for this clone. The genes are TRBV5-1 and TRBJ2-3, with 7 bases matching TRBD2. The CDR3 is 15 amino acids. Germline V lookup: CDR1 SGHRS, CDR2 YFSETQ. V shed 2 bases, J shed 3 bases, and the junction held 6 bases outside the gene matches. CDR3 nucleotides: TGCGCCAGCAGCTTATGGGAGGGCTCTACAGATACGCAGTATTTT. It encodes CASSLWEGSTDTQYF.

This clone was detected only a few times. The V call is TRBV7-2, the J call TRBJ1-2; no firm D call. CDR1 and CDR2 from the germline V gene are SGHTA and FQGNSA. V was trimmed by 6 bases and J by 4 bases, leaving 9 bases between them. This CDR3 comprises 12 residues. As DNA, the CDR3 is TGTGCCAGCAGAAGGGATCTCTATGGCTACACCTTC. Translation gives CASRRDLYGYTF.

The CDR3 region has the DNA TGCGCCAGCAGCCAGGAGGAAGGAGGAAGCAATCAGCCCCAGCATTTT. Protein: CASSQEEGGSNQPQHF. The chain carries TRBV4-1 and TRBJ1-5; no definite D call. The CDR3 is 16 amino acids. Trimming pared 3 bases from V and 1 base from J, leaving 13 bases between. The V gene's germline CDR1 is MGHRA and CDR2 YSYEKL.

This chain joins TRBV7-2 and TRBJ2-5; D is unclear. V was cut by 7 bases and J by 0 bases, with 9 bases left in between. Per germline, CDR1 SGHTA and CDR2 FQGNSA. CDR3 size: 13 residues. CDR3 nucleotides: TGTGCCAGCATCCCTCGGGACCAAGAGACCCAGTACTTC. It encodes CASIPRDQETQYF.

The chain couples TRBV4-3 to TRBJ2-5, with 11 bases identical to TRBD2. V dropped 1 base and J dropped 2; count of bases not matched to a gene: 3. The germline V gene has CDR1 LGHNA and CDR2 YSLEER. There are 16 residues in the CDR3. The CDR3: CASSQAPSGGQETQYF. DNA for the CDR3: TGCGCCAGCAGCCAAGCGCCTAGCGGGGGGCAAGAGACCCAGTACTTC.

The chain has TRBV7-9 and TRBJ2-3; D possibly corresponds to TRBD2 (6 bases). The CDR3 loop spans 14 amino acids. V was pared by 5 bases and J by 5 bases, with 14 bases between. From germline, CDR1 is SEHNR and CDR2 FQNEAQ (reference sequence). In DNA form, the CDR3 reads TGTGCCAGCAGCCTTACGGGGGTCGGAGATACGCAGTATTTT. Encoded protein: CASSLTGVGDTQYF.

The V gene is TRBV7-2, the J gene TRBJ2-1; TRBD2 is a possible D gene (6 bases). This CDR3 is 17 amino acids long. Germline assignment: CDR1 SGHTA and CDR2 FQGNSA. V shed 5 bases and J shed 0 bases, with 17 bases lying between them. The CDR3: CASSPGGALGSYNEQFF. The CDR3 bases are TGTGCCAGCAGCCCCGGGGGTGCCTTGGGCTCCTACAATGAGCAGTTCTTC.

This clone turned up a few times. The chain carries TRBV28 and TRBJ2-3; perhaps TRBD2 as D (5 bases). The CDR3 is made up of 13 amino acids. Germline-derived CDR1 and CDR2 are MDHEN and SYDVKM. V was trimmed by 7 bases and J by 2 bases, leaving 10 bases between them. This chain's CDR3 is CASTGEDTDTQYF. The CDR3 DNA sequence: TGTGCCAGCACCGGGGAAGACACAGATACGCAGTATTTT.

This clone was seen only a few times. The genes are TRBV30 and TRBJ1-5, with D possibly being TRBD1 (5 bases). The CDR3 extends over 13 amino acids. The germline V and J ends were trimmed by 2 bases and 6 bases, with 11 bases remaining between them. Per the germline V gene, CDR1 is GTSNPN and CDR2 is SVGIG (reference sequence). Here the CDR3 DNA reads TGTGCCTGGAGTTTCGGTGACAGTCAGCCCCAGCATTTT. Its translation is CAWSFGDSQPQHF. Using reference TRBV30 and TRBJ1-5 for the parts outside the CDR3, the full variable domain is SQTIHQWPATLVQPVGSPLSLECTVEGTSNPNLYWYRQAAGRGLQLLFYSVGIGQISSEVPQNLSASRPQDRQFILSSKKLLLSDSGFYLCAWSFGDSQPQHFGDGTRLSIL.

This clone appeared a few times. The junction departs from the called germline gene at one end, perhaps through a read error. This specimen includes other DNA sequences encoding the same CDR3. The chain recombines TRBV7-7 with TRBJ2-7, with TRBD1 matching 9 bases. Germline CDR1 and CDR2: SSHAT and FNYEAQ (reference sequence). There are 15 residues in the CDR3. The CDR3 DNA follows: TGTGCTAGCAGCTTAGGACAGGGGAGCTCCTACGAGCAGTACTTC. Encoded protein: CASSLGQGSSYEQYF.

The rearrangement links TRBV25-1 to TRBJ2-3; no clear D. Trimming shortened V by 2 bases and J by 7 bases, and 13 bases separated the two germline ends. Germline-derived CDR1 and CDR2 are MGHDK and SYGVNS. The CDR3 spans 14 residues. Here the CDR3 DNA reads TGTGCCAGCAGTGAAGTCGGAACCGCCTATACGCAGTATTTT. It translates to CASSEVGTAYTQYF.

This clone was seen only a few times. The chain has TRBV7-2 and TRBJ2-3; D call uncertain. Germline V gene sequence: CDR1 SGHTA, CDR2 FQGNSA. V lost 2 bases to trimming and J lost 7 bases, with 7 bases between them. The CDR3 has 12 amino acids. The CDR3 is CASSLTWNTQYF. CDR3 coding DNA: TGTGCCAGCAGCTTAACCTGGAATACGCAGTATTTT.

This sequence joins TRBV19 and TRBJ2-3, with 7 bases fitting TRBD2. V shed 5 bases and J 2 bases; nucleotides not matched to a gene: 7. Germline CDR1 is LNHDA and CDR2 is SQIVND (reference sequence). The CDR3 spans 15 residues. The CDR3 coding sequence is TGTGCCAGTAGTCGAAGCGGGGAATACACAGATACGCAGTATTTT. Residues: CASSRSGEYTDTQYF.

This chain uses TRBV13 with TRBJ2-3; D is uncertain. The CDR3 is 14 residues long. Germline V lookup: CDR1 PRHDT, CDR2 FYEKMQ (reference sequence). V dropped 5 bases and J dropped 9 bases, with 18 bases sitting between them. The CDR3 sequence: CASSGSSDGSTQYF. Here the CDR3 DNA reads TGTGCCAGCAGCGGATCGAGTGACGGTTCAACGCAGTATTTT.